Shown below are 20 T cell receptor beta chains from a single sample sequenced in a study of vaccination effects on CD4 cells after COVID-19. No antigens are known for them. CD4+ T cells were isolated after around 9 days of culture. The data were produced by immunoSEQ multiplex PCR, yet TCRdb's version contains in-frame clones alone and is incomplete. This table has around 41,000 clones, over 80% appearing once. This sample comprised CD4+ T cells from PBMCs cultured without peptide, obtained before COVID-19 vaccination. These receptors all stem from a human donor who received a COVID-19 vaccine.

This chain uses TRBV24-1 with TRBJ2-5; tentative D call: TRBD1 (6 bases). The ends were cut back, 7 bases at V and 4 bases at J, with 18 bases in the middle. CDR1 KGHDR and CDR2 SFDVKD come from the germline V gene. The CDR3 has 15 amino acids. The DNA of the CDR3 is TGTGCCACCAGCACCCCCAGGGGAAAGGGAGAGACCCAGTACTTC. This codes for CATSTPRGKGETQYF.

The chain uses TRBV9 and TRBJ2-3; D tentatively reads TRBD1 or TRBD2 (5 bases each). The CDR3 consists of 14 residues. V was cut by 1 base and J by 3 bases, with 9 bases left in between. Germline CDR1 reads SGDLS; CDR2 reads YYNGEE. The CDR3 sequence: CASSVPGQTDTQYF. The CDR3 DNA follows: TGTGCCAGCAGCGTACCGGGGCAAACAGATACGCAGTATTTT.

This clone is labeled as medium-sized. The CDR3 spells CASSFSGQHSNQPQHF. DNA for the CDR3: TGTGCCAGCAGTTTCTCCGGACAGCATAGCAATCAGCCCCAGCATTTT. The chain joins TRBV6-5 to TRBJ1-5, with D possibly being TRBD1 (6 bases). The V end lost 4 bases, the J end lost 0 bases, and 13 bases lay between the germline ends. Per germline, CDR1 MNHEY and CDR2 SVGAGI. This CDR3 comprises 16 residues.

This sequence joins TRBV18 and TRBJ2-3, with D hard to call. This CDR3 comprises 11 residues. CDR1 is KGHSH and CDR2 is LQKENI in the germline V gene. Trimming pared 2 bases from V and 5 bases from J, leaving 2 bases between. CDR3 region: CASSPEDTQYF. Written as DNA, the CDR3 is TGTGCCAGCTCACCAGAAGATACGCAGTATTTT.

The chain has TRBV4-3 and TRBJ1-5; the D is unclear. Trimming pared 0 bases from V and 4 bases from J, leaving 7 bases between. Per germline, CDR1 LGHNA and CDR2 YSLEER. The CDR3 totals 14 residues. The CDR3 coding sequence is TGCGCCAGCAGCCAAGATGGGAGGAATCAGCCCCAGCATTTT. Encoded protein: CASSQDGRNQPQHF.

The chain carries TRBV5-1 and TRBJ1-1, with 7 bases that match TRBD1. CDR1 SGHRS and CDR2 YFSETQ come from the germline V gene. The CDR3 has 18 amino acids. V trimming: 2 bases; J trimming: 3 bases; junction bases outside the gene matches: 16. In DNA form, the CDR3 reads TGCGCCAGCAGCTTAAGGTTTCAGGGGGGAACCGGGGACACTGAAGCTTTCTTT. It codes for CASSLRFQGGTGDTEAFF.

The chain recombines TRBV5-1 with TRBJ2-3, with TRBD2 matching 12 bases. Losses at the gene ends were 5 bases for V and 0 bases for J; bases not matched to a gene: 4. The CDR3 contains 16 residues. Germline V lookup: CDR1 SGHRS, CDR2 YFSETQ. CDR3 coding DNA: TGCGCCAGCAGGACTAGCGGGGGTACTAGCACAGATACGCAGTATTTT. This gives the protein CASRTSGGTSTDTQYF.

The chain recombines TRBV6-2 or TRBV6-3 with TRBJ2-3, with 8 bases that match TRBD2. There are 17 residues in the CDR3. Trimming cost V 5 bases and J 2 bases; bases outside gene matches: 12. Germline lookup yields CDR1 MNHEY and CDR2 SVGEGT. The CDR3 DNA sequence: TGTGCCAGCAGTACTGCCCGTGGTAGCGGGGACACAGATACGCAGTATTTT. It yields the protein CASSTARGSGDTDTQYF.

This chain joins TRBV7-9 and TRBJ1-2; the D is unclear. Germline V gives CDR1 SEHNR, CDR2 FQNEAQ (reference sequence). The CDR3 is 10 amino acids. The germline V and J ends were trimmed by 1 base and 7 bases, with 1 base remaining between them. The DNA of the CDR3 is TGTGCCAGCAGCTTAGGTGGCTACACCTTC. It encodes CASSLGGYTF.

This clone has only one observation. V is TRBV5-5 and J is TRBJ2-5; 10 positions agree with TRBD2. Per the germline V gene, CDR1 is SGHKS and CDR2 is YYEKEE (reference sequence). With 0 bases clipped from V and 5 bases from J, the junction kept 7 bases outside the gene matches. The CDR3 is made up of 16 amino acids. The CDR3 loop is CASSLESGGASETQYF. The CDR3, as DNA: TGTGCCAGCAGCTTGGAGAGCGGGGGGGCCTCGGAGACCCAGTACTTC.

The genes are TRBV5-8 and TRBJ2-3; D remains unclear. From germline, CDR1 is SGHTS and CDR2 YDEGEE. Deletions cut 7 bases from V and 2 bases from J, with 20 bases between. CDR3 length: 16 amino acids. This chain's CDR3 is CASPSWPGRNTDTQYF. The CDR3 DNA follows: TGTGCCAGCCCCTCCTGGCCAGGCAGGAACACAGATACGCAGTATTTT.

V gene TRBV18 combines with J gene TRBJ2-1; D unclear. This CDR3 region has 15 residues. Germline V gene sequence: CDR1 KGHSH, CDR2 LQKENI. Trimming pared 6 bases from V and 2 bases from J, leaving 14 bases between. CDR3 region: CASSLRLGTYNEQFF. DNA for the CDR3: TGTGCCAGCTCCCTCAGACTGGGAACCTACAATGAGCAGTTCTTC.

There are a few counts of this clone. Here the CDR3 DNA reads TGTGCCAGCAGTTCACAGGGGTACTATGGCTACACCTTC. The encoded protein is CASSSQGYYGYTF. The chain has TRBV2 and TRBJ1-2; 7 nucleotides line up with TRBD1. The CDR3 loop spans 13 amino acids. The V gene's germline CDR1 is SNHLY and CDR2 FYNNEI. Losses at the gene ends were 5 bases for V and 3 bases for J; bases not matched to a gene: 3.

The gene calls are TRBV6-2 or TRBV6-3 and TRBJ1-4; the D gene is possibly TRBD1 (6 bases). The CDR3 spans 18 residues. CDR1 is MNHEY, CDR2 SVGEGT, per germline. V shed 5 bases and J shed 0 bases, with 19 bases lying between them. The CDR3 loop reads CASSPNRGQPTTNEKLFF. The CDR3 nucleotides are TGTGCCAGCAGTCCAAACCGAGGACAGCCTACAACTAATGAAAAACTGTTTTTT.

This clone was picked up a small number of times. This chain uses TRBV9 with TRBJ1-1; 8 bases are shared with TRBD1. The V gene's germline CDR1 is SGDLS and CDR2 YYNGEE. This CDR3 spans 14 amino acids. With 5 bases clipped from V and 4 bases from J, the junction kept 7 bases outside the gene matches. The CDR3 loop is CASSGETGGTEAFF. CDR3 nucleotides: TGTGCCAGCAGTGGTGAAACAGGGGGCACTGAAGCTTTCTTT.

As DNA, the CDR3 is TGTGCCAGCAGCTCCTATACGGGACAGTCGAATTCACCCCTCCACTTT. It is translated as CASSSYTGQSNSPLHF. The rearrangement links TRBV11-2 to TRBJ1-6, with 7 nucleotides matching TRBD1. CDR1 and CDR2 (germline): SGHAT, FQNNGV. The CDR3 covers 16 residues. V shed 4 bases and J 7 bases; nucleotides not matched to a gene: 10.

V usage is TRBV6-1 and J usage is TRBJ2-6; D ambiguous. Trimming pared 1 base from V and 2 bases from J, leaving 9 bases between. The V gene's germline CDR1 is MNHNS and CDR2 SASEGT. There are 16 residues in the CDR3. The CDR3 protein is CASSEEPRAGANVLTF. The DNA of the CDR3 is TGTGCCAGCAGTGAAGAGCCCCGGGCTGGGGCCAACGTCCTGACTTTC.

This clone was seen just once. The rearrangement uses TRBV6-2 or TRBV6-3 and TRBJ2-1, with 15 nucleotides matching TRBD2. The V gene end was trimmed by 5 bases and the J gene end by 10 bases; junction bases not matched to a gene: 9. The CDR3 is 16 residues long. Looked up from germline, CDR1 is MNHEY and CDR2 is SVGEGT. CDR3 nucleotides: TGTGCCAGCAGTGAGACCGGGACTAGCGGGGGGCGGGAGCAGTTCTTC. Translating gives CASSETGTSGGREQFF.

V usage is TRBV20-1 and J usage is TRBJ1-3, with D unresolved. CDR3 length: 14 residues. Germline V gene data show CDR1 as DFQATT and CDR2 as SNEGSKA (reference sequence). V was trimmed by 3 bases and J by 0 bases, leaving 9 bases between them. CDR3 sequence reads: CSASPGGSGNTIYF. Here the CDR3 DNA reads TGCAGTGCTAGTCCCGGAGGCTCTGGAAACACCATATATTTT.

The chain couples TRBV5-1 to TRBJ1-1, with no clear D. The CDR3 covers 15 residues. Germline-derived CDR1 and CDR2 are SGHRS and YFSETQ. V was trimmed by 0 bases and J by 4 bases, leaving 13 bases between them. CDR3: CASSLVSGTGTEAFF. CDR3 DNA sequence: TGCGCCAGCAGCTTGGTGTCAGGTACGGGCACTGAAGCTTTCTTT.